Shown below are 29 T cell receptor beta chains from a single sample sequenced in a study of T cells in Graves' hyperthyroidism and ophthalmopathy. Researchers amplified the TCR beta CDR3 regions from RNA transcripts. The HTBI primer set drove a first-round RT-PCR of the TCR CDR3. TCRdb re-derived calls from the multiplex PCR reads in MiXCR, one entry per CDR3 protein. The sample shows about 570,000 distinct CDR3 sequences, under 60% of them seen only once. Sequencing was performed on peripheral blood or thyroid tissue (not recorded which). These receptors were collected from an adult woman with Graves' disease, either hyperthyroidism or ophthalmopathy (not recorded which).

The sample holds many counts of this clonotype. V and J are TRBV13 and TRBJ2-5; TRBD2 agrees at 10 bases. There are 16 residues in the CDR3. Germline V gene sequence: CDR1 PRHDT, CDR2 FYEKMQ (reference sequence). Losses at the gene ends were 1 base for V and 2 bases for J; bases not matched to a gene: 4. The CDR3 nucleotides are TGTGCCAGCAGCTTAGAAGGGACTAGCGCTCAAGAGACCCAGTACTTC. This sequence encodes CASSLEGTSAQETQYF. Drawing the rest from reference TRBV13 and TRBJ2-5, the complete variable domain is AAGVIQSPRHLIKEKRETATLKCYPIPRHDTVYWYQQGPGQDPQFLISFYEKMQSDKGSIPDRFSAQQFSDYHSELNMSSLELGDSALYFCASSLEGTSAQETQYFGPGTRLLVL.

The table lists this clonotype with a few counts. This sequence joins TRBV7-2 and TRBJ1-1, with D perhaps matching TRBD1 (6 bases). The V gene lost 8 bases and the J gene lost 0 bases, with 22 bases spanning the gap. Per the germline V gene, CDR1 is SGHTA and CDR2 is FQGNSA. The CDR3 sequence is 17 residues long. CDR3 sequence (DNA): TGTGCCAGCTCACCACAGAACATGGGGGCGATGAACACTGAAGCTTTCTTT. Residues: CASSPQNMGAMNTEAFF.

This clonotype came up many times. This rearrangement joins TRBV20-1 to TRBJ2-2; 9 nucleotides align to TRBD2. CDR3 length: 16 amino acids. Germline V gene lookup returns CDR1 DFQATT and CDR2 SNEGSKA (reference sequence). J was trimmed by 7 bases and V by 0 bases; bases with no gene match: 9. CDR3 amino acids: CSARDREREAIGELFF. The CDR3 bases are TGCAGTGCTAGAGATCGGGAGCGGGAGGCTATCGGGGAGCTGTTTTTT.

The chain links TRBV7-9 to TRBJ2-7; TRBD1 aligns across 8 bases. Germline CDR1 is SEHNR and CDR2 is FQNEAQ (reference sequence). This CDR3 region has 14 residues. V lost 6 bases and J lost 5; bases outside the gene matches: 9. CDR3 nucleotides: TGTGCCAGCAGTGCTGGGACGACAGGGGACGAGCAGTACTTC. Encoded protein: CASSAGTTGDEQYF. Complete variable domain (other parts from reference TRBV7-9 and TRBJ2-7): DTGVSQNPRHKITKRGQNVTFRCDPISEHNRLYWYRQTLGQGPEFLTYFQNEAQLEKSRLLSDRFSAERPKGSFSTLEIQRTEQGDSAMYLCASSAGTTGDEQYFGPGTRLTVT.

Only one count was recorded for this clonotype. The chain uses TRBV7-2 and TRBJ1-5; D uncertain. Germline values: CDR1 SGHTA, CDR2 FQGNSA. V was trimmed by 5 bases and J by 7 bases, leaving 9 bases between them. The CDR3 contains 12 residues. CDR3 sequence reads: CASSRPFQPQHF. CDR3 nucleotides: TGTGCCAGCAGCCGTCCGTTCCAGCCCCAGCATTTT. The full variable domain, completed using reference TRBV7-2 and TRBJ1-5, is GAGVSQSPSNKVTEKGKDVELRCDPISGHTALYWYRQSLGQGLEFLIYFQGNSAPDKSGLPSDRFSAERTGGSVSTLTIQRTQQEDSAVYLCASSRPFQPQHFGDGTRLSIL.

The rearrangement uses TRBV10-3 and TRBJ2-7, with no clear D. The V gene's germline CDR1 is ENHRY and CDR2 SYGVKD. Trimming pared 5 bases from V and 4 bases from J, leaving 12 bases between. CDR3 size: 13 residues. The CDR3 bases are TGTGCCATCAGTCAAGCCTCGGGTTACGAGCAGTACTTC. This sequence encodes CAISQASGYEQYF.

This clonotype was detected ten times or more. The V gene is TRBV5-6, the J gene TRBJ1-2; a weak D match, TRBD1 (6 bases). The CDR3 spans 17 residues. Germline V CDR1 and CDR2: SGHDT, YYEEEE. Trimming removed 2 bases at V and 2 bases at J, with 19 bases between. This CDR3 is CASSFSGQPYLNYGYTF. The CDR3 coding sequence is TGTGCCAGCAGCTTCTCCGGACAGCCCTATTTGAACTATGGCTACACCTTC.

The CDR3 loop is CAIRGGEETQYF. The CDR3 region has the DNA TGTGCCATCAGAGGCGGAGAAGAGACCCAGTACTTC. J is TRBJ2-5 and V is TRBV25-1; D is uncertain. With 10 bases removed from V and 3 bases from J, the gap between germline ends came to 12 bases. The CDR3 is made up of 12 amino acids. The germline CDR1 and CDR2 sequences are MGHDK and SYGVNS. Filled out from reference TRBV25-1 and TRBJ2-5, the complete variable domain reads EADIYQTPRYLVIGTGKKITLECSQTMGHDKMYWYQQDPGMELHLIHYSYGVNSTEKGDLSSESTVSRIRTEHFPLTLESARPSHTSQYLCAIRGGEETQYFGPGTRLLVL.

The V and J genes are TRBV20-1 and TRBJ1-6, with 7 bases that match TRBD1. V shed 1 base and J 5 bases; nucleotides not matched to a gene: 5. The CDR3 runs to 15 residues. CDR1 and CDR2 from the germline V gene are DFQATT and SNEGSKA (reference sequence). CDR3 bases: TGCAGTGCTAGAGTTCGTCAGGGGGATAATTCACCCCTCCACTTT. This sequence encodes CSARVRQGDNSPLHF.

This clonotype was detected many times. CDR3 amino acids: CSAPGPAGVQETQYF. In nucleotides, the CDR3 is TGCAGTGCCCCCGGGCCCGCAGGGGTCCAAGAGACCCAGTACTTC. V gene TRBV20-1 combines with J gene TRBJ2-5; D might be TRBD1 (6 bases). Trimming took off 6 bases at V and 1 base at J, with 18 bases between the two ends. CDR1 and CDR2 (germline): DFQATT, SNEGSKA (reference sequence). The CDR3 spans 15 residues.

This clonotype has a count of ten or more. The chain joins TRBV5-1 to TRBJ1-3, with no clear D. The CDR3 runs 15 residues. With 4 bases removed from V and 0 bases from J, the gap between germline ends came to 11 bases. The germline V gene has CDR1 SGHRS and CDR2 YFSETQ. CDR3 coding DNA: TGCGCCAGCAGCGAGGGAGCCCACTCTGGAAACACCATATATTTT. This codes for CASSEGAHSGNTIYF.

This clonotype was recorded many times. The J gene is TRBJ2-7, the V gene TRBV5-4; 11 bases agree with TRBD1. The CDR3 has 15 amino acids. CDR1 SGHNT and CDR2 YYREEE come from the germline V gene (reference sequence). V dropped 4 bases and J dropped 3; count of bases not matched to a gene: 6. For the CDR3, the DNA is TGTGCCAGCAGCCCCAGGGACAGGGGGGGCTACGAGCAGTACTTC. It yields the protein CASSPRDRGGYEQYF.

This clonotype has ten or more counts. The chain links TRBV29-1 to TRBJ2-7; 10 nucleotides agree with TRBD1. Looked up from germline, CDR1 is SQVTM and CDR2 is ANQGSEA. CDR3 length: 14 amino acids. V dropped 3 bases and J dropped 2; count of bases not matched to a gene: 4. CDR3 protein: CSVDPGTGAYEQYF. The DNA of the CDR3 is TGCAGCGTTGATCCCGGGACAGGGGCCTACGAGCAGTACTTC.

This clonotype was picked up one time. The rearrangement joins TRBV12-3 or TRBV12-4 to TRBJ2-5; D might be TRBD1 (6 bases). The CDR3 loop spans 14 amino acids. The V and J ends lost 6 bases and 2 bases respectively, with 13 bases between them. CDR3 protein: CASSTGQQQETQYF. The CDR3 DNA follows: TGTGCCAGCAGCACCGGACAGCAACAAGAGACCCAGTACTTC.

This chain links TRBV12-3 or TRBV12-4 with TRBJ2-7, with TRBD1 matching 9 bases. This CDR3 spans 14 amino acids. V was clipped by 6 bases and J by 0 bases; unmatched bases: 3. This CDR3 is CASRWTGDSYEQYF. In DNA form, the CDR3 reads TGTGCCAGCAGATGGACAGGGGACTCCTACGAGCAGTACTTC.

V is TRBV7-9 and J is TRBJ1-2; TRBD1 might be the D (5 bases). Germline values: CDR1 SEHNR, CDR2 FQNEAQ (reference sequence). V was cut by 5 bases and J by 10 bases, with 14 bases left in between. The CDR3 spans 12 residues. The CDR3 DNA follows: TGTGCCAGCAGCCCTCGGGGCTACGACTACACCTTC. Its translation: CASSPRGYDYTF.

This clonotype was seen a handful of times. The V gene is TRBV25-1, the J gene TRBJ1-1; no firm D call. The CDR3 has 14 residues. From germline, CDR1 is MGHDK and CDR2 SYGVNS. Trimming removed 2 bases at V and 4 bases at J, with 11 bases between. CDR3 sequence reads: CASSEIGLSTEAFF. The CDR3 DNA follows: TGTGCCAGCAGTGAAATAGGGTTATCCACTGAAGCTTTCTTT.

This sequence joins TRBV4-1 and TRBJ2-7; D is undetermined. The CDR3 has 11 amino acids. Trimming cost V 1 base and J 6 bases, with 4 bases left between them. Germline loops: CDR1 MGHRA, CDR2 YSYEKL. This chain's CDR3 is CASSQGPEQYF. Here the CDR3 DNA reads TGCGCCAGCAGCCAAGGGCCCGAGCAGTACTTC.

This clonotype has at least ten counts. The chain recombines TRBV15 with TRBJ1-4, with a tentative D call TRBD1 (5 bases). The germline V gene has CDR1 LNHNV and CDR2 YYDKDF (reference sequence). This CDR3 comprises 15 residues. With 1 base removed from V and 7 bases from J, the gap between germline ends came to 13 bases. CDR3 sequence: CATSRALRVGEKLFF. CDR3 nucleotide sequence: TGTGCCACCAGCAGAGCACTCAGGGTTGGTGAAAAACTGTTTTTT. The full variable domain, in which reference TRBV15 and TRBJ1-4 provide the parts outside the CDR3, is DAMVIQNPRYQVTQFGKPVTLSCSQTLNHNVMYWYQQKSSQAPKLLFHYYDKDFNNEADTPDNFQSRRPNTSFCFLDIRSPGLGDTAMYLCATSRALRVGEKLFFGSGTQLSVL.

Many counts were recorded for this clonotype. J is TRBJ2-5 and V is TRBV9; either TRBD1 or TRBD2 may supply D (5 bases each). Germline CDR1 SGDLS, CDR2 YYNGEE. The ends were cut back, 4 bases at V and 7 bases at J, with 20 bases in the middle. The length of the CDR3 is 15 residues. The CDR3 nucleotides read TGTGCCAGCAGCCCCCCTTCCGGGACGGCGGGGACCCAGTACTTC. Translation: CASSPPSGTAGTQYF.

This clonotype appeared many times. V gene TRBV7-6 combines with J gene TRBJ2-7; 10 nucleotides match TRBD1. V trimming: 8 bases; J trimming: 7 bases; junction bases outside the gene matches: 8. Germline lookup yields CDR1 SGHVS and CDR2 FNYEAQ. The CDR3 consists of 13 residues. The CDR3: CASGDRGPGEQYF. The CDR3 DNA follows: TGTGCCAGCGGCGACAGGGGGCCAGGAGAGCAGTACTTC.

The rearrangement joins TRBV5-1 to TRBJ1-4; perhaps TRBD1 as D (5 bases). Trimming removed 4 bases at V and 8 bases at J, with 12 bases between. Germline V CDR1 and CDR2: SGHRS, YFSETQ. The CDR3 covers 13 residues. The CDR3 DNA is TGCGCCAGCAGCCCCGGGACCTACGAAAAACTGTTTTTT. This sequence encodes CASSPGTYEKLFF.

The chain uses TRBV5-1 and TRBJ2-7; D may correspond to TRBD1 or TRBD2 (5 bases each). Germline V gene data show CDR1 as SGHRS and CDR2 as YFSETQ. The CDR3 loop spans 15 amino acids. V was shortened by 5 bases and J by 5 bases, with 20 bases between the two germline ends. Here the CDR3 reads CASSASEGRWDEQYF. CDR3 DNA sequence: TGCGCCAGCAGTGCTAGTGAGGGGCGATGGGACGAGCAGTACTTC.

This rearrangement joins TRBV2 to TRBJ2-6, with a tentative D call TRBD2 (6 bases). Between the trimmed V and J ends, which lost 10 bases and 2 bases, there was a span of 15 bases. The germline CDR1 and CDR2 sequences are SNHLY and FYNNEI. The CDR3 is 15 amino acids. CDR3 region: CANGGGVTGANVLTF. The CDR3 coding sequence is TGTGCCAACGGGGGTGGGGTAACTGGGGCCAACGTCCTGACTTTC. The variable domain in full, with the rest retrieved from reference TRBV2 and TRBJ2-6, is EPEVTQTPSHQVTQMGQEVILRCVPISNHLYFYWYRQILGQKVEFLVSFYNNEISEKSEIFDDQFSVERPDGSNFTLKIRSTKLEDSAMYFCANGGGVTGANVLTFGAGSRLTVL.

This clonotype was counted ten times or more. The chain joins TRBV6-6 to TRBJ2-7; D gene unclear. CDR1 is MNHNY and CDR2 is SVGAGI in the germline V gene (reference sequence). V was pared by 5 bases and J by 7 bases, with 12 bases between. The CDR3 sequence is 12 residues long. The DNA of the CDR3 is TGTGCCAGCAGTCCCCACGGAATTGAGCAGTACTTC. Residues: CASSPHGIEQYF.

This clonotype was found many times. The CDR3 is CASSLGTGLDRAQHF. Written as DNA, the CDR3 is TGTGCCAGCAGCTTGGGGACTGGGCTTGATCGGGCCCAGCATTTT. The rearrangement uses TRBV7-8 and TRBJ1-5; the D gene is possibly TRBD1 (5 bases). V lost 3 bases and J 11 bases, leaving 20 bases between the germline ends. The CDR3 covers 15 residues. Per germline, CDR1 SGHVS and CDR2 FQNEAQ.

As regards this clonotype: This may come from a read error, since a much larger clone is one base off. The J gene is TRBJ2-7, the V gene TRBV11-2; tentative D call: TRBD2 (6 bases). This CDR3 region has 15 residues. The germline V gene encodes CDR1 SGHAT and CDR2 FQNNGV. The germline V and J ends were trimmed by 5 bases and 6 bases, with 20 bases remaining between them. CDR3 residues: CASSPDGGRAGEQYF. CDR3 coding DNA: TGTGCCAGCAGCCCGGACGGGGGAAGGGCCGGCGAGCAGTACTTC.

To note about this clonotype: One base away lies a much larger clone, so this may be a sequencing read error. The chain joins TRBV7-8 to TRBJ2-5; D call uncertain. The CDR3 has 13 residues. The germline V gene encodes CDR1 SGHVS and CDR2 FQNEAQ. The CDR3, as DNA: TGTGCCAGCAGCTTATCTCGCTCAGAGGCCCAGTACTTC. This gives the protein CASSLSRSEAQYF.

In this sample, this clonotype turned up once. The genes are TRBV10-3 and TRBJ1-2; D is unresolved. Germline CDR1 is ENHRY and CDR2 is SYGVKD. The CDR3 spans 16 residues. V was cut by 4 bases and J by 3 bases, with 18 bases left in between. CDR3 coding DNA: TGTGCCATCAGTGCCGTTGCGGGCGGAACAGACTATGGCTACACCTTC. It encodes CAISAVAGGTDYGYTF.